The entry below describes one T cell receptor beta chain. A much bigger clone sits one base away, suggesting this may be a read error. Germline V CDR1 and CDR2: LGHNA, YNFKEQ. This CDR3 contains 16 residues. The data derive from a study of CD8 T cells in ankylosing spondylitis. TCRdb used MiXCR to reprocess the 5' RACE reads, holding one entry per CDR3 protein. This table holds some 130,000 distinct CDR3 sequences, roughly an eighth found once. This TCR derives from a female donor with ankylosing spondylitis or in good health (not recorded which). The chain carries TRBV4-2 and TRBJ1-5, with 7 bases lining up with TRBD1. Specimen: blood, either unsorted or a sorted T cell fraction (not recorded which). CDR3 amino acids: CAGSQTTGKSNQPQHF. The CDR3 DNA reads as TGTGCCGGCAGCCAGACGACAGGGAAGAGCAATCAGCCCCAGCATTTT.